Reported below is one TCR beta chain. Its antigen remains unknown. This sample is part of a study of T-cell reconstitution after alpha-beta-depleted transplantation in children. General study findings and limits: Approximately two months post-transplant, alpha-beta T cells reportedly originated from several hundred expanded graft clones. The study traced high day-60 TCRbeta diversity in some patients to surviving recipient T cells and thymic progenitors.

The CDR3 runs 13 residues. Trimming stripped 1 base from V and 12 bases from J, with 13 bases between. The V gene's germline CDR1 is SGHTA and CDR2 FQGNSA. Preparation of the TCRbeta library was carried out with unique molecular identifiers. Via MiXCR, TCRdb re-called the PCR reads, giving one row per CDR3 protein. The data show approximately 1,000,000 distinct CDR3 sequences, roughly 31% seen once. The chain couples TRBV7-2 to TRBJ2-1, with D perhaps matching TRBD2 (5 bases). This material consisted of PBMCs, mostly from graft donor cells, taken 360 days after TCRalphabeta/CD19-depleted stem cell transplant. The receptor's source is a boy in the first two years of life who had a stem cell transplant for SCID, so the T cells may come from the graft donor. The CDR3 region is CASSLDPGIGQFF. CDR3 nucleotides: TGTGCCAGCAGCTTAGACCCGGGGATCGGGCAGTTCTTC.